This T cell receptor beta chain came from a study of cytomegalovirus exposure and HLA in healthy donors. Findings of the study overall: Most TCR sequences were uncommon, yet certain public TCRs appeared in many donors.

Primers included in the PCR were 60 Vbeta and 13 Jbeta primers. The table came from immunoSEQ multiplex PCR; TCRdb's copy has only in-frame clones and leaves some out. The table records roughly 150,000 clones, around 73% of them present only once. About this clone itself: Its specificity is unknown.

The source of this sequence is a woman younger than 30 in good health and CMV-seronegative. The sample was PBMCs.

The CDR3 DNA reads TGTGCCAGCAGTACGAGGGGGCTGCAAAAACTGTTTTTT. Encoded protein: CASSTRGLQKLFF. The V and J genes are TRBV2 and TRBJ1-4; 7 bases match TRBD1. Germline lookup yields CDR1 SNHLY and CDR2 FYNNEI. V was pared by 5 bases and J by 9 bases, with 6 bases of the junction left unmatched. This CDR3 is 13 amino acids long.